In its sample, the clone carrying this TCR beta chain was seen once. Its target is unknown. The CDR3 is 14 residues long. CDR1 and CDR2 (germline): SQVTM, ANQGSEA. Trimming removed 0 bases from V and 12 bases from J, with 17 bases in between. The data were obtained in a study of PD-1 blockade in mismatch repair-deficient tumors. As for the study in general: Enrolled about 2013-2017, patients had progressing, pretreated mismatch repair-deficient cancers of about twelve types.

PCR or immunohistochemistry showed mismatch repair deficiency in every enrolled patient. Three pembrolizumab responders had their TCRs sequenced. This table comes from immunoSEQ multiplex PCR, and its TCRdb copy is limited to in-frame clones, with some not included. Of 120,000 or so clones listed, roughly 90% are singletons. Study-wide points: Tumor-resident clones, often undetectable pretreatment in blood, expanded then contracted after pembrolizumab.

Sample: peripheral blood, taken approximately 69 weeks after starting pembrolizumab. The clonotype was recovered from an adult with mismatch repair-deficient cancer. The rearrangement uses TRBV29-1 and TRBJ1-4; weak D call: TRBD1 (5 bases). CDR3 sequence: CSVEDPSQGSELFF. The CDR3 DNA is TGCAGCGTTGAAGATCCCTCTCAGGGATCCGAACTGTTTTTT.